The 8 T cell receptor beta chains below all came from one sample that was sequenced in a study of blood T cell repertoires in COVID-19. The table came from immunoSEQ multiplex PCR; TCRdb's copy has only in-frame clones and leaves some out. This sample carries fewer than 30,000 clones, over 75% of them seen once, and the ten largest clones take more than 15%. Sequenced material: peripheral blood. These receptors were taken from a man between 70 and 80 years old with active COVID-19.

This clone is categorized as medium-sized. The rearrangement uses TRBV19 and TRBJ2-1; 9 positions match TRBD2. Germline V CDR1 and CDR2: LNHDA, SQIVND (reference sequence). This CDR3 spans 15 amino acids. J gave up 8 bases and V 4 bases, and 9 bases lay outside the gene matches. The CDR3 DNA follows: TGTGCCAGTAGTACCGCGGGGGGGATGAGCGATGAGCAGTTCTTC. Encoded protein: CASSTAGGMSDEQFF. The variable domain in full, with the rest retrieved from reference TRBV19 and TRBJ2-1, is DGGITQSPKYLFRKEGQNVTLSCEQNLNHDAMYWYRQDPGQGLRLIYYSQIVNDFQKGDIAEGYSVSREKKESFPLTVTSAQKNPTAFYLCASSTAGGMSDEQFFGPGTRLTVL.

V usage is TRBV5-1 and J usage is TRBJ2-5, with D possibly being TRBD2 (5 bases). The CDR3 is 18 residues long. The V and J ends lost 3 bases and 4 bases respectively, with 25 bases between them. Germline values: CDR1 SGHRS, CDR2 YFSETQ. In DNA form, the CDR3 reads TGCGCCAGCAGCTACTCCGGACTGCAGCCCGTGGGTGGAGAGACCCAGTACTTC. Protein sequence: CASSYSGLQPVGGETQYF.

This chain connects TRBV5-4 to TRBJ2-7; D gene ambiguous. Germline V gene sequence: CDR1 SGHNT, CDR2 YYREEE (reference sequence). The V end lost 3 bases, the J end lost 5 bases, and 12 bases lay between the germline ends. CDR3 size: 13 residues. CDR3 DNA: TGTGCCAGCAGCTGGAGCGCCAATGACGAGCAGTACTTC. Protein product: CASSWSANDEQYF.

J is TRBJ1-5 and V is TRBV2; maybe TRBD1 (5 bases). The germline V gene has CDR1 SNHLY and CDR2 FYNNEI. CDR3 size: 15 residues. With 2 bases removed from V and 3 bases from J, the gap between germline ends came to 11 bases. CDR3 sequence: CASSEQAGNNQPQHF. The DNA for the CDR3 is TGTGCCAGCAGTGAACAAGCAGGGAACAATCAGCCCCAGCATTTT.

The chain joins TRBV18 to TRBJ2-1; 9 bases match TRBD2. J lost 4 bases, V lost 6 bases, and 7 bases had no gene match. The germline gives CDR1 KGHSH, CDR2 LQKENI. The CDR3 covers 15 residues. The CDR3 DNA follows: TGTGCCAGCTCTCAAAGCGGGGGGCCATACAATGAGCAGTTCTTC. Protein sequence: CASSQSGGPYNEQFF.

The chain couples TRBV6-5 to TRBJ1-2; D gene ambiguous. CDR1 and CDR2 from the germline V gene are MNHEY and SVGAGI. The CDR3 runs to 13 residues. Trimming took 10 bases from V and 7 from J, leaving 19 bases between them. CDR3 coding DNA: TGTGCCACTCATACAGCTGAGACGTTTGGCTACACCTTC. Protein product: CATHTAETFGYTF.

The table lists this clone with a count of one. This chain joins TRBV3-1 (or the pseudogene TRBV3-2) and TRBJ2-7; 9 bases are shared with TRBD2. Germline trimming cut 4 bases from V and 5 bases from J; bases unmatched to any gene: 9. Germline V gene data show CDR1 as LGHDT and CDR2 as YNNKEL (reference sequence). The CDR3 has 15 amino acids. The CDR3 loop reads CASSRRGGLIDEQYF. CDR3 sequence (DNA): TGTGCCAGCAGCCGGCGGGGGGGCCTTATAGACGAGCAGTACTTC.

The genes are TRBV28 and TRBJ1-5, with 11 bases lining up with TRBD1. Trimming at V came to 1 base and at J to 4 bases, leaving 3 bases not matched to a gene. Germline V gene sequence: CDR1 MDHEN, CDR2 SYDVKM. The CDR3 extends over 16 amino acids. The CDR3 here is CASSLSGTGGNQPQHF. The CDR3 DNA sequence: TGTGCCAGCAGTTTATCCGGGACAGGGGGTAATCAGCCCCAGCATTTT.